This TCR beta chain was observed in a study of blood T cell repertoires in COVID-19. V lost 4 bases, J lost 9 bases, and 8 bases stayed unmatched. CDR1 is SGHTA and CDR2 is FQGNSA in the germline V gene. The CDR3 spans 15 residues. How the authors handled the data: The authors estimated nucleated cell counts from reference gene primer amplification. Assay: immunoSEQ multiplex PCR; the TCRdb copy retains only in-frame clones and omits some. Clone size and V and J calls were adopted from that table, with D and trimming inferred from the DNA. The sample has 300,000 or so clones, around 88% seen once. This clonotype originated in a woman aged 25 to 45 who had recovered from COVID-19. Sequencing used peripheral blood. This rearrangement joins TRBV7-2 to TRBJ1-6; 8 positions agree with TRBD1. The CDR3 nucleotides read TGTGCCAGCAGCTCACAGGGGGGACCAGTTTCACCCCTCCACTTT. Its translation is CASSSQGGPVSPLHF. Supplemented by reference TRBV7-2 and TRBJ1-6, the full variable domain reads GAGVSQSPSNKVTEKGKDVELRCDPISGHTALYWYRQSLGQGLEFLIYFQGNSAPDKSGLPSDRFSAERTGGSVSTLTIQRTQQEDSAVYLCASSSQGGPVSPLHFGNGTRLTVT.